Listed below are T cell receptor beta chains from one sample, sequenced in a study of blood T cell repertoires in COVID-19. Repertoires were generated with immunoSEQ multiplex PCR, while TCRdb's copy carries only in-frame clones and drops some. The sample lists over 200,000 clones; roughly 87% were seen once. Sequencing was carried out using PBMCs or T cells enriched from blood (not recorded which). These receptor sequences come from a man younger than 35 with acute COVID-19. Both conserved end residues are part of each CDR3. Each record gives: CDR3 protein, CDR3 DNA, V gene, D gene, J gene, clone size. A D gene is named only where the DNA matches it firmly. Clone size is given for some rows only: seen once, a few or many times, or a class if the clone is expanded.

cdr3_aa: CASSQAGNEQFF
cdr3_nt: TGCGCCAGCAGCCAAGCGGGGAATGAGCAGTTCTTC
v_call: TRBV4-1
d_call: NA
j_call: TRBJ2-1
clone_size: NA

cdr3_aa: CASSSGLAATDTQYF
cdr3_nt: TGTGCCAGCAGCAGTGGACTAGCGGCCACAGATACGCAGTATTTT
v_call: TRBV7-3
d_call: TRBD2
j_call: TRBJ2-3
clone_size: NA

cdr3_aa: CAITGEGDSPLHF
cdr3_nt: TGTGCCATCACCGGAGAGGGTGACTCACCCCTCCACTTT
v_call: TRBV10-3
d_call: NA
j_call: TRBJ1-6
clone_size: NA

cdr3_aa: CASSLPGTGFSNEQFF
cdr3_nt: TGCGCCAGCAGCCTTCCAGGGACAGGCTTCAGCAATGAGCAGTTCTTC
v_call: TRBV5-1
d_call: TRBD1
j_call: TRBJ2-1
clone_size: few

cdr3_aa: CVAQGQGYEQYF
cdr3_nt: TGTGTTGCCCAGGGACAGGGTTACGAGCAGTACTTC
v_call: TRBV2
d_call: TRBD1
j_call: TRBJ2-7
clone_size: once

cdr3_aa: CSASPLTIGGRAGDTQYF
cdr3_nt: TGCAGTGCTAGTCCCCTGACTATTGGCGGGAGGGCCGGAGATACGCAGTATTTT
v_call: TRBV20-1
d_call: TRBD2
j_call: TRBJ2-3
clone_size: NA

cdr3_aa: CASSTRLGGGYNEQFF
cdr3_nt: TGTGCCAGCAGTACCAGGCTAGGGGGCGGCTACAATGAGCAGTTCTTC
v_call: TRBV28
d_call: TRBD1
j_call: TRBJ2-1
clone_size: NA

cdr3_aa: CASSLALRGTYNEQFF
cdr3_nt: TGTGCCAGCAGCTTAGCTTTGCGGGGGACCTACAATGAGCAGTTCTTC
v_call: TRBV7-8
d_call: TRBD2
j_call: TRBJ2-1
clone_size: NA

cdr3_aa: CASSLKADSYNEQFF
cdr3_nt: TGTGCCAGCAGCTTAAAGGCGGACAGCTACAATGAGCAGTTCTTC
v_call: TRBV7-3
d_call: NA
j_call: TRBJ2-1
clone_size: NA

cdr3_aa: CASSFRGRNQPQHF
cdr3_nt: TGTGCCAGCAGCTTTAGGGGGCGCAATCAGCCCCAGCATTTT
v_call: TRBV5-6
d_call: TRBD1
j_call: TRBJ1-5
clone_size: NA

cdr3_aa: CASRGLAYEQYF
cdr3_nt: TGTGCCAGCAGAGGACTAGCTTACGAGCAGTACTTC
v_call: TRBV28
d_call: TRBD2
j_call: TRBJ2-7
clone_size: NA

cdr3_aa: CASSHKRRNTEAFF
cdr3_nt: TGTGCCAGCAGTCACAAACGGAGGAACACTGAAGCTTTCTTT
v_call: TRBV6-5
d_call: NA
j_call: TRBJ1-1
clone_size: NA

cdr3_aa: CASSLWANQETQYF
cdr3_nt: TGTGCCAGCAGCCTTTGGGCTAACCAAGAGACCCAGTACTTC
v_call: TRBV5-6
d_call: NA
j_call: TRBJ2-5
clone_size: NA

cdr3_aa: CASTPTGAVGNTIYF
cdr3_nt: TGTGCCAGCACCCCTACTGGGGCGGTTGGAAACACCATATATTTT
v_call: TRBV28
d_call: NA
j_call: TRBJ1-3
clone_size: NA

cdr3_aa: CASSLAAALAADTQYF
cdr3_nt: TGTGCCAGCAGCTTAGCGGCGGCTTTGGCTGCCGATACGCAGTATTTT
v_call: TRBV11-1
d_call: NA
j_call: TRBJ2-3
clone_size: once

cdr3_aa: CASSFSRGPGNTIYF
cdr3_nt: TGTGCCAGCAGCTTCTCCAGGGGGCCCGGAAACACCATATATTTT
v_call: TRBV7-9
d_call: TRBD1
j_call: TRBJ1-3
clone_size: NA

cdr3_aa: CASAHRNGQPQHF
cdr3_nt: TGTGCCAGCGCGCACAGGAACGGCCAGCCCCAGCATTTT
v_call: TRBV28
d_call: NA
j_call: TRBJ1-5
clone_size: NA

cdr3_aa: CASSAAGYEQYF
cdr3_nt: TGTGCCAGCAGCGCCGCGGGCTACGAGCAGTACTTC
v_call: TRBV7-2
d_call: NA
j_call: TRBJ2-7
clone_size: once

cdr3_aa: CASSIDPGMRNQPQHF
cdr3_nt: TGTGCCAGTAGTATAGATCCAGGGATGCGCAATCAGCCCCAGCATTTT
v_call: TRBV19
d_call: NA
j_call: TRBJ1-5
clone_size: NA

cdr3_aa: CASSVGGRANYNEQFF
cdr3_nt: TGTGCCAGCAGCGTAGGAGGGCGAGCCAATTACAATGAGCAGTTCTTC
v_call: TRBV9
d_call: NA
j_call: TRBJ2-1
clone_size: NA

cdr3_aa: CASSGFGSGRGETQYF
cdr3_nt: TGTGCCAGCAGTGGGTTCGGTAGCGGGAGGGGAGAGACCCAGTACTTC
v_call: TRBV2
d_call: TRBD2
j_call: TRBJ2-5
clone_size: NA

cdr3_aa: CASSSWDKNGRLFF
cdr3_nt: TGTGCCAGCAGCTCCTGGGACAAGAATGGGCGATTGTTCTTT
v_call: TRBV7-3
d_call: NA
j_call: TRBJ1-1
clone_size: NA

cdr3_aa: CSVAGTRAGYTF
cdr3_nt: TGCAGCGTTGCGGGTACACGAGCGGGCTACACCTTC
v_call: TRBV29-1
d_call: NA
j_call: TRBJ1-2
clone_size: NA

cdr3_aa: CASSRDRGPTFPQPQHF
cdr3_nt: TGTGCCAGCAGCCGGGACAGGGGACCTACCTTTCCTCAGCCCCAGCATTTT
v_call: TRBV28
d_call: TRBD1
j_call: TRBJ1-5
clone_size: NA

cdr3_aa: CASSVEGGGFREQYF
cdr3_nt: TGTGCCAGCAGCGTAGAGGGCGGGGGCTTTCGCGAGCAGTACTTC
v_call: TRBV9
d_call: NA
j_call: TRBJ2-7
clone_size: NA

cdr3_aa: CASSYRQGAGQPQHF
cdr3_nt: TGTGCCAGCAGTTACAGACAGGGGGCAGGGCAGCCCCAGCATTTT
v_call: TRBV6-6
d_call: TRBD1
j_call: TRBJ1-5
clone_size: NA

cdr3_aa: CASSMGGSGKSYEQYF
cdr3_nt: TGTGCCAGTAGTATGGGAGGGTCGGGGAAATCCTACGAGCAGTACTTC
v_call: TRBV19
d_call: TRBD2
j_call: TRBJ2-7
clone_size: NA

cdr3_aa: CASSSGQNYQETQYF
cdr3_nt: TGTGCCAGCAGCTCCGGACAAAACTACCAAGAGACCCAGTACTTC
v_call: TRBV7-2
d_call: NA
j_call: TRBJ2-5
clone_size: once

cdr3_aa: CASSRRETGLNTQYF
cdr3_nt: TGTGCCAGTAGCCGGCGGGAGACGGGTCTTAATACGCAGTATTTT
v_call: TRBV19
d_call: TRBD2
j_call: TRBJ2-3
clone_size: NA

cdr3_aa: CASRGLGQSNQPQHF
cdr3_nt: TGTGCCAGCAGAGGCCTGGGACAGAGCAATCAGCCCCAGCATTTT
v_call: TRBV28
d_call: TRBD1
j_call: TRBJ1-5
clone_size: NA

cdr3_aa: CASSQVLAGETQYF
cdr3_nt: TGTGCCAGCAGCCAAGTATTAGCAGGGGAGACCCAGTACTTC
v_call: TRBV14
d_call: NA
j_call: TRBJ2-5
clone_size: NA

cdr3_aa: CATSDHSQGAFSDTQYF
cdr3_nt: TGTGCCACCAGTGATCATTCGCAGGGGGCCTTTAGCGATACGCAGTATTTT
v_call: TRBV24-1
d_call: TRBD1
j_call: TRBJ2-3
clone_size: NA

cdr3_aa: CASSVGGGSADSPLHF
cdr3_nt: TGTGCCAGCAGCGTTGGGGGGGGTTCTGCCGATTCACCCCTCCACTTT
v_call: TRBV9
d_call: NA
j_call: TRBJ1-6
clone_size: NA

cdr3_aa: CASSSGVSHGYTF
cdr3_nt: TGTGCCAGCAGCTCAGGGGTTTCTCATGGCTACACCTTC
v_call: TRBV7-2
d_call: NA
j_call: TRBJ1-2
clone_size: NA

cdr3_aa: CASSYSPRSNQPQHF
cdr3_nt: TGTGCCAGCAGTTACTCGCCGCGGAGCAATCAGCCCCAGCATTTT
v_call: TRBV6-5
d_call: NA
j_call: TRBJ1-5
clone_size: few

cdr3_aa: CASSLAGTGRENEQFF
cdr3_nt: TGTGCCAGCAGTTTGGCCGGGACAGGGAGGGAAAATGAGCAGTTCTTC
v_call: TRBV27
d_call: TRBD1
j_call: TRBJ2-1
clone_size: NA

cdr3_aa: CASNPNHGSLNYGYTF
cdr3_nt: TGTGCCAGCAACCCCAACCACGGTTCTCTTAACTATGGCTACACCTTC
v_call: TRBV7-2
d_call: NA
j_call: TRBJ1-2
clone_size: NA

cdr3_aa: CASSRQGENQPQHF
cdr3_nt: TGTGCCAGCAGTCGGCAGGGGGAAAATCAGCCCCAGCATTTT
v_call: TRBV27
d_call: TRBD1
j_call: TRBJ1-5
clone_size: NA

cdr3_aa: CASSVDYGTQYF
cdr3_nt: TGTGCCAGTAGTGTGGACTATGGTACGCAGTATTTT
v_call: TRBV19
d_call: NA
j_call: TRBJ2-3
clone_size: NA

cdr3_aa: CATRGPGLAFNEQFF
cdr3_nt: TGCGCCACTCGTGGCCCGGGACTAGCGTTCAATGAGCAGTTCTTC
v_call: TRBV4-1
d_call: TRBD2
j_call: TRBJ2-1
clone_size: NA

cdr3_aa: CASSFSETYEQYF
cdr3_nt: TGTGCCAGCAGCTTTAGCGAGACCTACGAGCAGTACTTC
v_call: TRBV7-2
d_call: NA
j_call: TRBJ2-7
clone_size: NA

cdr3_aa: CAISGNNSSPIHSYEQYF
cdr3_nt: TGTGCCATCAGTGGAAACAACAGTTCCCCAATTCACTCCTACGAGCAGTACTTC
v_call: TRBV10-3
d_call: NA
j_call: TRBJ2-7
clone_size: NA